The 27 T cell receptor beta chains given below trace back to one sample, sequenced in a study of blood T cell repertoires in COVID-19. Clones were sequenced by immunoSEQ multiplex PCR, and TCRdb holds only the in-frame ones, with some missing. The sample contains over 80,000 clones, roughly 78% of which appear only once. The sequencing sample was made of peripheral blood. The receptors were sampled from a woman aged 65 to 85 with acute or convalescent COVID-19.

CDR3 amino acids: CASSLGLAFGELFF. CDR3 sequence (DNA): TGTGCCAGCAGCCTGGGACTAGCGTTCGGGGAGCTGTTTTTT. J is TRBJ2-2 and V is TRBV7-2, with 10 positions matching TRBD2. Germline CDR1 and CDR2: SGHTA and FQGNSA. With V trimmed by 5 bases and J by 7 bases, 4 bases remained unmatched. This CDR3 region has 14 residues.

This clone was observed a few times. The chain employs TRBV6-2 or TRBV6-3 and TRBJ2-2; D not resolved. Per the germline V gene, CDR1 is MNHEY and CDR2 is SVGEGT. Trimming took 5 bases from V and 6 from J, leaving 10 bases between them. This CDR3 region has 13 residues. CDR3 region: CASSPRGAGELFF. CDR3 coding DNA: TGTGCCAGCAGTCCCCGCGGTGCCGGGGAGCTGTTTTTT.

This clone appeared a single time. V is TRBV6-4 and J is TRBJ2-1, with D possibly matching TRBD1 (6 bases). V lost 5 bases and J lost 7, with 15 bases in between. The germline V gene encodes CDR1 MRHNA and CDR2 SNTAGT. The CDR3 has 14 amino acids. The CDR3 here is CASSSQGSGNEQFF. CDR3 DNA: TGTGCCAGCAGTTCTCAGGGGTCGGGGAATGAGCAGTTCTTC.

This clone was counted only a few times. The chain has TRBV7-9 and TRBJ1-1; 9 nucleotides line up with TRBD1. The CDR3 sequence is 13 residues long. The germline CDR1 and CDR2 sequences are SEHNR and FQNEAQ (reference sequence). J lost 6 bases, V lost 5 bases, and 4 bases had no gene match. CDR3 sequence reads: CASSRGQGAEAFF. DNA of the CDR3: TGTGCCAGCAGCCGGGGACAGGGAGCTGAAGCTTTCTTT.

The chain links TRBV11-2 to TRBJ1-6; a possible D gene is TRBD1 (5 bases). From germline, CDR1 is SGHAT and CDR2 FQNNGV. There are 15 residues in the CDR3. V lost 4 bases, J lost 7 bases, and 14 bases lay in between. The DNA of the CDR3 is TGTGCCAGCAGCTCGTTGGGGGGTGGGAATTCACCCCTCCACTTT. Encoded protein: CASSSLGGGNSPLHF.

The rearrangement links TRBV21-1 to TRBJ2-3; no check of the table's D call, TRBD2, against the DNA was made. TRBV21-1 is an annotated pseudogene. The CDR3 has 15 residues. The CDR3 spells CASSKSERGTDTQYF. In nucleotides, the CDR3 is TGTGCCAGCAGCAAAAGCGAACGGGGCACAGATACGCAGTATTTT.

The chain joins TRBV28 to TRBJ1-5, with D uncertain. From germline, CDR1 is MDHEN and CDR2 SYDVKM. V lost 5 bases and J 2 bases, leaving 7 bases between the germline ends. This CDR3 is built from 13 residues. Here the CDR3 reads CASSGTGNQPQHF. The CDR3 nucleotides read TGTGCCAGCAGTGGCACAGGCAATCAGCCCCAGCATTTT.

J is TRBJ1-2 and V is TRBV19; 7 bases map to TRBD1. V lost 7 bases, J lost 1 base, and 6 bases stayed unmatched. CDR1 LNHDA and CDR2 SQIVND come from the germline V gene (reference sequence). The CDR3 totals 14 residues. In nucleotides, the CDR3 is TGTGCCAGTACCCGGACAGGACTTAACTATGGCTACACCTTC. Encoded protein: CASTRTGLNYGYTF.

The chain recombines TRBV6-5 with TRBJ2-7; 9 bases fit TRBD1. Trimming at V came to 6 bases and at J to 3 bases, leaving 6 bases not matched to a gene. The CDR3 has 14 residues. CDR1 MNHEY and CDR2 SVGAGI come from the germline V gene. The CDR3 DNA reads TGTGCCAGCAGCTCGGACAGGGGTAACTACGAGCAGTACTTC. It is translated as CASSSDRGNYEQYF.

This chain uses TRBV5-1 with TRBJ1-3, with D unresolved. Trimming pared 0 bases from V and 0 bases from J, leaving 7 bases between. CDR1 is SGHRS and CDR2 is YFSETQ in the germline V gene. The CDR3 runs to 15 residues. The DNA for the CDR3 is TGCGCCAGCAGCTTGGTCGTCGGCTCTGGAAACACCATATATTTT. The encoded protein is CASSLVVGSGNTIYF.

The rearrangement links TRBV11-2 to TRBJ2-7; D gene ambiguous. CDR3 length: 12 residues. The V end lost 3 bases, the J end lost 6 bases, and 9 bases lay between the germline ends. Germline V lookup: CDR1 SGHAT, CDR2 FQNNGV. The CDR3 DNA is TGTGCCAGCAGCTTTTCGAGCGCCGAGCAGTACTTC. This encodes CASSFSSAEQYF. Variable domain in full (rest from reference TRBV11-2 and TRBJ2-7): EAGVAQSPRYKIIEKRQSVAFWCNPISGHATLYWYQQILGQGPKLLIQFQNNGVVDDSQLPKDRFSAERLKGVDSTLKIQPAKLEDSAVYLCASSFSSAEQYFGPGTRLTVT.

In this sample, this clone turned up a few times. The gene calls are TRBV7-6 and TRBJ2-7, with a possible D match to TRBD1 (6 bases). Trimming took off 1 base at V and 6 bases at J, with 16 bases between the two ends. Germline-derived CDR1 and CDR2 are SGHVS and FNYEAQ. The CDR3 is made up of 15 amino acids. CDR3 DNA: TGTGCCAGCAGCTTAGGGGATACAGGGACCTCCGAGCAGTACTTC. Translating gives CASSLGDTGTSEQYF.

The V and J genes are TRBV5-4 and TRBJ1-2; perhaps TRBD1 as D (5 bases). This CDR3 contains 16 residues. The V end lost 2 bases, the J end lost 4 bases, and 18 bases lay between the germline ends. Germline values: CDR1 SGHNT, CDR2 YYREEE (reference sequence). In DNA, the CDR3 is TGTGCCAGCAGCTTACCCGGGACTAGGGATAGCTATGGCTACACCTTC. Translated, it gives CASSLPGTRDSYGYTF.

This clone has a handful of counts. CDR3: CASSLASGQGQRVRGYTF. The CDR3 nucleotides read TGTGCCAGCAGCTTGGCCTCTGGTCAGGGGCAGAGAGTAAGGGGCTACACCTTC. This chain connects TRBV5-4 to TRBJ1-2, with a weak D call TRBD1 (6 bases). Germline CDR1 reads SGHNT; CDR2 reads YYREEE (reference sequence). Trimming pared 0 bases from V and 8 bases from J, leaving 26 bases between. The CDR3 totals 18 residues.

The V call is TRBV21-1, the J call TRBJ1-6. TRBV21-1 is given as a pseudogene. CDR3 length: 15 residues. In DNA form, the CDR3 reads TGTGCCAGCAGCAATTTGGAGGGGCGGAATTCACCCCTCCACTTT. Translated: CASSNLEGRNSPLHF.

The V and J genes are TRBV5-1 and TRBJ1-1; 7 nucleotides align to TRBD1. The CDR3 is 16 amino acids. Germline V gene data show CDR1 as SGHRS and CDR2 as YFSETQ. Trimming cost V 4 bases and J 4 bases; bases outside gene matches: 13. The CDR3 DNA reads as TGCGCCAGCAGCGAACAGGGGCTCGGGTTAGGCACTGAAGCTTTCTTT. Translation: CASSEQGLGLGTEAFF.

In its sample, this clone was seen a few times. V gene TRBV11-2 combines with J gene TRBJ2-1; a weak D match, TRBD2 (6 bases). Germline V gene sequence: CDR1 SGHAT, CDR2 FQNNGV. There are 14 residues in the CDR3. V gave up 6 bases and J gave up 9 bases, with 18 bases separating them. CDR3 in DNA: TGTGCCAGCAGTACAACCGGGACTGAAGGTGAGCAGTTCTTC. Translating it yields CASSTTGTEGEQFF.

V usage is TRBV27 and J usage is TRBJ1-2; 7 positions agree with TRBD1. V was pared by 3 bases and J by 5 bases, with 12 bases of the junction left unmatched. The germline gives CDR1 MNHEY, CDR2 SMNVEV (reference sequence). The CDR3 totals 16 residues. CDR3 sequence: CASSLVGDRARYGYTF. The CDR3 bases are TGTGCCAGCAGTTTGGTGGGGGACAGAGCTAGATATGGCTACACCTTC.

J is TRBJ2-3 and V is TRBV15, with TRBD1 identical over 9 bases. CDR3 size: 16 residues. Losses at the gene ends were 3 bases for V and 4 bases for J; bases not matched to a gene: 8. Germline-derived CDR1 and CDR2 are LNHNV and YYDKDF (reference sequence). CDR3 sequence (DNA): TGTGCCACCAGCAGCATCCGGGACAGGGCCCCAGATACGCAGTATTTT. It is translated as CATSSIRDRAPDTQYF.

The chain has TRBV7-6 and TRBJ2-5, with TRBD2 matching 8 bases. Germline V gives CDR1 SGHVS, CDR2 FNYEAQ. The CDR3 runs to 16 residues. V shed 5 bases and J 5 bases; nucleotides not matched to a gene: 13. For the CDR3, the DNA is TGTGCCAGCAGCGTTACTAGCGGCTCGGGTGAGGAGACCCAGTACTTC. Protein product: CASSVTSGSGEETQYF.

This sequence joins TRBV7-2 and TRBJ2-2, with 10 nucleotides matching TRBD2. The germline V gene encodes CDR1 SGHTA and CDR2 FQGNSA. The CDR3 runs to 13 residues. Trimming removed 6 bases from V and 8 bases from J; junction bases left unmatched: 3. The CDR3 DNA sequence: TGTGCCAGCAGTTCGGGACTAGCGGGGGAGCTGTTTTTT. This gives the protein CASSSGLAGELFF.

J is TRBJ2-3 and V is TRBV12-3 or TRBV12-4; D gene uncertain. The CDR3 is 12 amino acids. V lost 3 bases and J lost 2, with 3 bases in between. CDR3 nucleotide sequence: TGTGCCAGCAGTTTCTTCACAGATACGCAGTATTTT. This gives the protein CASSFFTDTQYF.

This clone came up once. The chain joins TRBV15 to TRBJ2-5, with TRBD2 matching 7 bases. Unmatched junction bases numbered 15, after V lost 0 bases and J lost 5 bases. Germline assignment: CDR1 LNHNV and CDR2 YYDKDF (reference sequence). The CDR3 spans 18 residues. The CDR3 is CATSRDYPASGKAETQYF. CDR3 coding DNA: TGTGCCACCAGCAGAGATTACCCTGCTAGCGGAAAGGCCGAGACCCAGTACTTC. Full variable domain (outside the CDR3, taken from reference TRBV15 and TRBJ2-5): DAMVIQNPRYQVTQFGKPVTLSCSQTLNHNVMYWYQQKSSQAPKLLFHYYDKDFNNEADTPDNFQSRRPNTSFCFLDIRSPGLGDTAMYLCATSRDYPASGKAETQYFGPGTRLLVL.

This clone was picked up one time. The chain recombines TRBV3-1 (or the pseudogene TRBV3-2) with TRBJ2-2; the match to TRBD1 covers 10 bases. The CDR3 has 15 amino acids. V shed 4 bases, J shed 6 bases, and the junction held 5 bases outside the gene matches. Looked up from germline, CDR1 is LGHDT and CDR2 is YNNKEL (reference sequence). CDR3: CASSLRQGAPGELFF. The CDR3 DNA reads as TGTGCCAGCAGCCTCCGACAGGGGGCCCCCGGGGAGCTGTTTTTT.

V is TRBV5-1 and J is TRBJ1-6; tentatively, D is TRBD1 (5 bases). The CDR3 is 15 residues long. CDR1 and CDR2 from the germline V gene are SGHRS and YFSETQ. V shed 6 bases and J shed 8 bases, with 18 bases lying between them. As DNA, the CDR3 is TGCGCCAGCACGCGTACGGGGGTCGGGGATTCACCCCTCCACTTT. Its translation: CASTRTGVGDSPLHF.

This CDR3 is CASTFRAQPQHF. CDR3 nucleotides: TGTGCCAGCACTTTCAGGGCCCAGCCCCAGCATTTT. The chain carries TRBV28 and TRBJ1-5, with D perhaps matching TRBD1 (5 bases). The ends were cut back, 7 bases at V and 7 bases at J, with 11 bases in the middle. CDR1 is MDHEN, CDR2 SYDVKM, per germline. CDR3 length: 12 residues.

This chain links TRBV2 with TRBJ1-2; no definite D call. Trimming cost V 9 bases and J 10 bases, with 12 bases left between them. This CDR3 comprises 10 residues. From germline, CDR1 is SNHLY and CDR2 FYNNEI. The CDR3 DNA is TGTGCCAGTAACGACCAGGCCTACACCTTC. Translating gives CASNDQAYTF.